This TCR beta chain emerged from a study of T-cell reconstitution after alpha-beta-depleted transplantation in children. This CDR3 spans 16 amino acids. Germline V CDR1 and CDR2: MNHEY, SVGEGT. Unmatched junction bases numbered 7, after V lost 4 bases and J lost 8 bases. During its preparation, the TCRbeta library received unique molecular identifiers. TCRdb processed the PCR reads anew with MiXCR; each CDR3 protein has one entry. The data hold fewer than 450,000 distinct CDR3 sequences, with around 15% observed a single time. This clonotype has only a few counts. This chain links TRBV6-2 or TRBV6-3 with TRBJ2-1, with 14 bases fitting TRBD2. This receptor was identified in a male patient between 2 and 15 years old who had a stem cell transplant for acute lymphoblastic leukemia, so the T cells may come from the graft donor. The sequences come from PBMCs, mostly from graft donor cells, collected 360 days after TCRalphabeta/CD19-depleted stem cell transplant. CDR3 protein: CASSSFRTSGRHEQFF. The CDR3 DNA reads TGTGCCAGCAGTTCTTTTCGGACTAGCGGGAGGCATGAGCAGTTCTTC.